This T cell receptor beta chain was sequenced for a study of graft-versus-host responses after intestinal transplantation. V lost 11 bases and J lost 3, with 13 bases in between. Germline CDR1 is LNHDA and CDR2 is SQIVND (reference sequence). This CDR3 has 12 residues. Profiled with immunoSEQ multiplex PCR; TCRdb holds only in-frame clones, not every one. Among approximately 54,000 clones listed, about 90% were seen once. This chain links TRBV19 with TRBJ2-5, with no clear D. This receptor was obtained from a human patient who received an intestinal transplant, so some T cells may come from the graft donor. The material was PBMCs, obtained 662 days after intestinal transplant. The CDR3 DNA follows: TGTGCCGGGAAAAGGTTTAAAGAGACCCAGTACTTC. The encoded protein is CAGKRFKETQYF. Full variable domain (remainder filled in from reference TRBV19 and TRBJ2-5): DGGITQSPKYLFRKEGQNVTLSCEQNLNHDAMYWYRQDPGQGLRLIYYSQIVNDFQKGDIAEGYSVSREKKESFPLTVTSAQKNPTAFYLCAGKRFKETQYFGPGTRLLVL.